The 2 T cell receptor beta chains reported below all come from one sample, sequenced in a study of cytomegalovirus exposure and HLA in healthy donors. The study ran its PCR with 60 Vbeta and 13 Jbeta primers. Clones were sequenced by immunoSEQ multiplex PCR, and TCRdb holds only the in-frame ones, with some missing. The sample contains 120,000 or so clones, about 80% of which appear only once. The sequencing input was PBMCs. These TCRs come from a woman aged 18-29 years in good health and CMV-seronegative.

The CDR3 here is CASSEGDRSRYSPLHF. The CDR3 DNA reads as TGTGCCAGCAGTGAAGGGGACAGGTCCCGCTACTCACCCCTCCACTTT. The chain combines TRBV6-1 with TRBJ1-6, with 8 bases fitting TRBD1. The length of the CDR3 is 16 residues. Germline V lookup: CDR1 MNHNS, CDR2 SASEGT. Unmatched junction bases numbered 9, after V lost 1 base and J lost 10 bases.

This clone was seen a handful of times. J is TRBJ2-3 and V is TRBV10-3; TRBD2 aligns across 13 bases. Germline CDR1 reads ENHRY; CDR2 reads SYGVKD. Trimming at V came to 3 bases and at J to 1 base, leaving 7 bases not matched to a gene. CDR3 length: 18 residues. The CDR3: CAISDPGLAGKGTDTQYF. CDR3 coding DNA: TGTGCCATCAGTGATCCGGGACTAGCGGGGAAGGGCACAGATACGCAGTATTTT.